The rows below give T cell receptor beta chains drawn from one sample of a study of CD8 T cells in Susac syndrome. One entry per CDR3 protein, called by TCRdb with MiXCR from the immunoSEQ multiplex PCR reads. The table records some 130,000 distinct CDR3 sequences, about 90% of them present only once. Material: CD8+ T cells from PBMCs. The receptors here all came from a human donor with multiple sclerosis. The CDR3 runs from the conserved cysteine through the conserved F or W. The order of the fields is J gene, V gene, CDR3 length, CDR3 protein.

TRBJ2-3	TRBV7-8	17	CASSNILGSGNTDTQYF
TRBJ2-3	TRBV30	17	CAWSVRQAGDGADTQYF
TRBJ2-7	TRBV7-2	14	CASTYGGSQYEQYF
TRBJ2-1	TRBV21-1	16	CASSIYRLGLPGEQFF
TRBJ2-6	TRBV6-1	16	CASSPPGLAGANVLTF
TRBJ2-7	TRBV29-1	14	CSVATQGLADEQYF
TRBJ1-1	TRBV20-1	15	CSASPGFYVGTEAFF
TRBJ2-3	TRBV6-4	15	CASSERLADTDTQYF
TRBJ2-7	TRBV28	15	CASSLISGRLEEQYF
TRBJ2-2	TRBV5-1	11	CARTNTGELFF
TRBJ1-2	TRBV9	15	CASSVAPARSYGYTF
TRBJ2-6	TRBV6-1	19	CASSPNSGTDKPGANVLTF
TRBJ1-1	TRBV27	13	CASNRQKNTEAFF
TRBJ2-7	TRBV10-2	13	CASSAWASYEQYF
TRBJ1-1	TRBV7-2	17	CASSSLSKTVVNTEAFF
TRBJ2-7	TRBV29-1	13	CSVEDPPVYEQYF
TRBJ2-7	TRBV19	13	CASSMGESYEQYF
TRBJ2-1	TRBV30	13	CAWNLAGGDEQFF
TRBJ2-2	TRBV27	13	CASSDWNTGELFF
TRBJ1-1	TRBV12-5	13	CASGYSGGPEAFF
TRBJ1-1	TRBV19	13	CASTLTGGTEAFF
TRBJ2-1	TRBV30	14	CAISGTFSYNEQFF
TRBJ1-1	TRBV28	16	CASSLTRGRGDAEAFF
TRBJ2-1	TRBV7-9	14	CASSYSLEGNEQFF
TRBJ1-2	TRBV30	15	CAWIGTANTNYGYTF
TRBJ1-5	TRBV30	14	CAWSVRQGPQPQHF
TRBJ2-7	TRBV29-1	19	CSGLEVSGLLSGSTNEQYF
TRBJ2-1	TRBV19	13	CASSSGRANEQFF
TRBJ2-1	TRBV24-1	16	CATSDSGGTLYNEQFF
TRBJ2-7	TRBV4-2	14	CASSLPGGNDEQYF
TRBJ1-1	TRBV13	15	CASSLGSSGNTEAFF
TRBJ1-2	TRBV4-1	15	CASSQEVASGYGYTF
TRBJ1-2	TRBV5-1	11	CASGSSMGYTF
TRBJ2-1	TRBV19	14	CASSTGFSYNEQFF